The 11 T cell receptor beta chains listed next were all sequenced from one sample in a study of beta chain features in type 1 diabetes. All of the isolated RNA was reverse transcribed, so expressed TCRB transcripts were sequenced. Clones were sequenced by immunoSEQ multiplex PCR, and TCRdb holds only the in-frame ones, with some missing. The sample includes about 340,000 clones, approximately 8.2% seen only once; the top ten take 0.44%. Sequenced: central memory CD4+ T cells from blood. These receptors were obtained from a woman in her late teens or twenties in good health.

In its sample, this clone was seen a few times. The chain couples TRBV19 to TRBJ2-1; the D is unclear. This CDR3 has 13 residues. CDR1 LNHDA and CDR2 SQIVND come from the germline V gene (reference sequence). With 6 bases removed from V and 6 bases from J, the gap between germline ends came to 12 bases. The CDR3 is CASRLPDLNEQFF. The CDR3 DNA reads TGTGCCAGTAGACTGCCGGATCTCAATGAGCAGTTCTTC.

Only a few counts were recorded for this clone. The V call is TRBV7-2, the J call TRBJ2-7; D unclear. Trimming removed 5 bases at V and 5 bases at J, with 10 bases between. Germline V gene data show CDR1 as SGHTA and CDR2 as FQGNSA. The CDR3 is 12 amino acids. CDR3 protein: CASSPSRNEQYF. DNA for the CDR3: TGTGCCAGCAGCCCCAGTAGGAACGAGCAGTACTTC.

This clone was counted only a few times. The chain uses TRBV5-1 and TRBJ2-5; the D gene is possibly TRBD1 (6 bases). The germline V gene has CDR1 SGHRS and CDR2 YFSETQ. There are 15 residues in the CDR3. V was clipped by 4 bases and J by 5 bases, with 18 bases between them. This CDR3 is CASSPGRGGEETQYF. The CDR3 DNA is TGCGCCAGCAGCCCAGGACGTGGGGGCGAGGAGACCCAGTACTTC.

This clone was counted only a few times. The chain carries TRBV2 and TRBJ2-5; D might be TRBD2 (5 bases). The CDR3 is 14 residues long. Germline values: CDR1 SNHLY, CDR2 FYNNEI. Trimming took 6 bases from V and 3 from J, leaving 14 bases between them. DNA for the CDR3: TGTGCCAGCAGCAAAGGGAGCGTTAAAGAGACCCAGTACTTC. Translated, it gives CASSKGSVKETQYF. The whole variable domain, filled in from reference TRBV2 and TRBJ2-5, reads EPEVTQTPSHQVTQMGQEVILRCVPISNHLYFYWYRQILGQKVEFLVSFYNNEISEKSEIFDDQFSVERPDGSNFTLKIRSTKLEDSAMYFCASSKGSVKETQYFGPGTRLLVL.

The chain couples TRBV6-5 to TRBJ2-7, with D tentatively TRBD1 or TRBD2 (6 bases each). CDR3 length: 14 residues. V lost 6 bases and J 5 bases, leaving 17 bases between the germline ends. CDR1 is MNHEY and CDR2 is SVGAGI in the germline V gene. CDR3 DNA sequence: TGTGCCAGCAGCGTAGGGGGGACACTTGACGAGCAGTACTTC. It specifies CASSVGGTLDEQYF.

This clone was detected only once. The chain combines TRBV28 with TRBJ2-7; D unclear. This CDR3 spans 14 amino acids. The V gene lost 7 bases and the J gene lost 2 bases, with 15 bases spanning the gap. Germline assignment: CDR1 MDHEN and CDR2 SYDVKM. In DNA, the CDR3 is TGTGCCAGCACCCAAACTGGATCCACCTACGAGCAGTACTTC. Its translation: CASTQTGSTYEQYF.

The rearrangement links TRBV6-5 to TRBJ2-3; D is possibly TRBD2 (5 bases). V was cut by 3 bases and J by 6 bases, with 10 bases left in between. CDR1 is MNHEY and CDR2 is SVGAGI in the germline V gene. The CDR3 consists of 13 residues. Written as DNA, the CDR3 is TGTGCCAGCAGTTATACTAGTAGGGATACGCAGTATTTT. The encoded protein is CASSYTSRDTQYF.

The chain is built from TRBV20-1 and TRBJ1-2; D uncertain. This CDR3 is built from 11 residues. With 3 bases removed from V and 7 bases from J, the gap between germline ends came to 9 bases. Per germline, CDR1 DFQATT and CDR2 SNEGSKA (reference sequence). The CDR3 is CSASGRVGYTF. The CDR3, as DNA: TGCAGTGCTAGCGGAAGGGTTGGCTACACCTTC.

This clone was counted between two and nine times. V and J are TRBV28 and TRBJ2-6; 8 bases align to TRBD1. CDR1 is MDHEN and CDR2 is SYDVKM in the germline V gene. The CDR3 loop spans 18 amino acids. V dropped 9 bases and J dropped 0; count of bases not matched to a gene: 13. DNA for the CDR3: TGTGCCAGGGAGACCGGGACAGGCCTTATCTCTGGGGCCAACGTCCTGACTTTC. Translation: CARETGTGLISGANVLTF. The full variable domain, completed using reference TRBV28 and TRBJ2-6, is DVKVTQSSRYLVKRTGEKVFLECVQDMDHENMFWYRQDPGLGLRLIYFSYDVKMKEKGDIPEGYSVSREKKERFSLILESASTNQTSMYLCARETGTGLISGANVLTFGAGSRLTVL.

V is TRBV7-6 and J is TRBJ2-4; 9 bases agree with TRBD2. Germline values: CDR1 SGHVS, CDR2 FNYEAQ. The CDR3 consists of 14 residues. After removal of 5 bases from V and 9 bases from J, the junction contained 8 bases not matched to a gene. The CDR3 DNA reads as TGTGCCAGCAGCGGTAGCGGGAGAGGAAGCATTCAGTACTTC. Its translation is CASSGSGRGSIQYF.

This clone showed up just a few times. This may stem from a read error, because a much larger clone lies one nucleotide away. At the DNA level, this CDR3 is encoded by other sequences in the same sample as well. The chain joins TRBV7-2 to TRBJ2-3; D unclear. This CDR3 has 13 residues. Trimming removed 3 bases from V and 1 base from J, with 5 bases in between. Per the germline V gene, CDR1 is SGHTA and CDR2 is FQGNSA. CDR3 sequence reads: CASSLERTDTQYF. CDR3 in DNA: TGTGCCAGCAGCTTGGAACGCACAGATACGCAGTATTTT.